Listed here is a single T cell receptor beta chain. This table comes from immunoSEQ multiplex PCR, and its TCRdb copy is limited to in-frame clones, with some not included. Of about 180,000 clones listed, less than 90% are singletons. The data originate from a study of blood T cell repertoires in COVID-19. Specimen: peripheral blood. The clonotype comes from a woman in her 70s with COVID-19, enrolled during active disease.

DNA for the CDR3: TGTGCCAGCAGTGTACTACTAGCGGGAGGAACCGGGGAGCTGTTTTTT. This gives the protein CASSVLLAGGTGELFF. The chain couples TRBV27 to TRBJ2-2; 12 positions agree with TRBD2. V was pared by 5 bases and J by 5 bases, with 6 bases of the junction left unmatched. Germline V lookup: CDR1 MNHEY, CDR2 SMNVEV (reference sequence). This CDR3 has 16 amino acids.